The present TCR beta chain was sequenced within a study of T cells after somatic rescue of genetic block. Clones were sequenced by immunoSEQ multiplex PCR, and TCRdb holds only the in-frame ones, with some missing. The table shows about 88,000 clones, with about 87% occurring only once. This receptor was identified in a woman aged 18 to 35. Source material: peripheral blood mononuclear cells (PBMCs).

The CDR3 loop is CASSGLAIPTDTQYF. The CDR3 coding sequence is TGTGCCAGCAGTGGACTAGCGATACCCACAGATACGCAGTATTTT. This chain links TRBV6-1 with TRBJ2-3, with 8 bases fitting TRBD2. V lost 4 bases to trimming and J lost 2 bases; unmatched junction nucleotides: 5. Germline-derived CDR1 and CDR2 are MNHNS and SASEGT. There are 15 residues in the CDR3.